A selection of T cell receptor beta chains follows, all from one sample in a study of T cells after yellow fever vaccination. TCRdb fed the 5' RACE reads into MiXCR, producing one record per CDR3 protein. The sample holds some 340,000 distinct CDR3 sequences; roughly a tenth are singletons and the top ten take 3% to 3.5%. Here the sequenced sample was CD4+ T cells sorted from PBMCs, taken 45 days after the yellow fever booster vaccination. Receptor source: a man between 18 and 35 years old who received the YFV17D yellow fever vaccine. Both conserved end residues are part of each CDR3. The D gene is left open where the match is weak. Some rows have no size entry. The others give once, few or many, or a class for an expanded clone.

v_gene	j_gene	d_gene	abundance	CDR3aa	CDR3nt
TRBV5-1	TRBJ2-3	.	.	CASRLRVTADTQYF	TGCGCCAGCAGGTTAAGGGTTACCGCAGATACGCAGTATTTT
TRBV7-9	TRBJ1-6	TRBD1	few	CASSLASGTGFSSPLHF	TGTGCCAGCAGCTTGGCCTCCGGGACAGGCTTTAGTTCACCCCTCCACTTT
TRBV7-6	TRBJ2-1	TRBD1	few	CASSLLQGQFAEQFF	TGTGCCAGCAGCCTATTACAGGGACAGTTCGCTGAGCAGTTCTTC
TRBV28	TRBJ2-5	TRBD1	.	CASIGGLKTQYF	TGTGCCTCGATAGGGGGCCTAAAGACCCAGTACTTC
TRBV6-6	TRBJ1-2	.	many	CASSYPRGFGYTF	TGTGCCAGCAGTTATCCCAGGGGTTTTGGCTACACCTTC
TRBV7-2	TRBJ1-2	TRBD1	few	CASSLSGHTGDGYTF	TGTGCCAGCAGCCTCAGCGGGCACACAGGGGATGGCTACACCTTC
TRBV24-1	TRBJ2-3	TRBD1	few	CATSDLVGQGADTQYF	TGTGCCACCAGTGATTTGGTGGGACAGGGTGCAGATACGCAGTATTTT
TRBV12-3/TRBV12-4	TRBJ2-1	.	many	CASSLLGGYEQFF	TGTGCCAGCAGTTTACTCGGGGGCTATGAGCAGTTCTTC
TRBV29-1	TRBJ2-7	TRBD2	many	CSVQAGADEQYF	TGCAGCGTTCAAGCGGGGGCGGACGAGCAGTACTTC
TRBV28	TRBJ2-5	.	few	CASSPQRGATQYF	TGTGCCAGCAGTCCCCAACGGGGGGCGACCCAGTACTTC
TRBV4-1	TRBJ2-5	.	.	CASSPGLIGIQETQYF	TGCGCCAGCAGCCCGGGCTTGATCGGTATACAAGAGACCCAGTACTTC
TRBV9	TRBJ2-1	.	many	CASSVTSDFVGNEQFF	TGTGCCAGCAGCGTAACTAGTGACTTTGTGGGGAATGAGCAGTTCTTC
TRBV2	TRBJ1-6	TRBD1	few	CASSGQGAGNSPLHF	TGTGCCAGCAGTGGACAGGGGGCTGGTAATTCACCCCTCCACTTT
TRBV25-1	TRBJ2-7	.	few	CASGRTDHFSYEQYF	TGTGCCAGCGGACGGACGGATCATTTCTCCTACGAGCAGTACTTC
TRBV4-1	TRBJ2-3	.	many	CASSGGAGDTQYF	TGCGCCAGCAGCGGGGGCGCAGGGGATACGCAGTATTTT
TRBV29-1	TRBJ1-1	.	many	CSVERPHTEAFF	TGCAGCGTTGAAAGACCGCACACTGAAGCTTTCTTT
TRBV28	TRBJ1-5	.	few	CASQRQGNQPQHF	TGTGCCAGCCAGAGGCAGGGTAATCAGCCCCAGCATTTT
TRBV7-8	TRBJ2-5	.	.	CASSLSAGAPSWETQYF	TGTGCCAGCAGCCTAAGTGCAGGGGCCCCATCGTGGGAGACCCAGTACTTC
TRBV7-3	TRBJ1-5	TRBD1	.	CASSRTGPIRPQHF	TGTGCCAGCAGCAGGACAGGGCCTATCCGGCCCCAGCATTTT
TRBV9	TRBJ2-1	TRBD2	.	CASSVMAGGPLNEQFF	TGTGCCAGCAGCGTAATGGCGGGGGGCCCCCTCAATGAGCAGTTCTTC
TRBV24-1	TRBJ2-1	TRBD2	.	CATSDGGGSDEQFF	TGTGCCACCAGTGATGGGGGGGGATCTGACGAGCAGTTCTTC
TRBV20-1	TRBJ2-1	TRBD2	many	CSARGSSGETYNEQFF	TGCAGTGCTAGAGGTTCTAGCGGGGAGACCTACAATGAGCAGTTCTTC
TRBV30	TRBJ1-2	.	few	CAWSRGQAYGYTF	TGTGCCTGGAGTCGGGGACAAGCCTATGGCTACACCTTC
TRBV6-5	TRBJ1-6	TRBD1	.	CASSRRQGQSPLHF	TGTGCCAGCAGTCGTCGACAGGGACAATCACCCCTCCACTTT
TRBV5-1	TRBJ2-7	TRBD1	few	CASSFLPGQGGEQYF	TGCGCCAGCAGCTTTCTTCCGGGACAGGGTGGTGAGCAGTACTTC
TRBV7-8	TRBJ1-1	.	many	CASSLTRTGAFF	TGTGCCAGCAGCTTAACACGGACGGGAGCTTTCTTT
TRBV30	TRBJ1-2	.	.	CAWSITGRQGTF	TGTGCCTGGTCTATTACTGGCAGGCAGGGCACCTTC
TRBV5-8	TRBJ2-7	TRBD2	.	CASSQMGLAGASIYEQYF	TGTGCCAGCAGCCAGATGGGACTAGCGGGGGCCTCGATCTACGAGCAGTACTTC
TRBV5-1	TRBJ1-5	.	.	CASSQGARNQPQHF	TGCGCCAGCAGCCAAGGGGCCAGGAATCAGCCCCAGCATTTT
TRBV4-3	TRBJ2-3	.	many	CASSQAPSGQGPADTQYF	TGCGCCAGCAGCCAGGCTCCTTCAGGGCAGGGTCCCGCAGATACGCAGTATTTT
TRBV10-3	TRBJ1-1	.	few	CAISEPADDAFF	TGTGCCATCAGTGAGCCGGCGGACGACGCTTTCTTT
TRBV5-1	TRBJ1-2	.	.	CASSLGMAYGYTF	TGCGCCAGCAGCTTGGGGATGGCCTATGGCTACACCTTC
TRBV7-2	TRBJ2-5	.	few	CASSLEWLGKKYF	TGTGCCAGCAGCTTAGAATGGTTAGGGAAAAAGTACTTC
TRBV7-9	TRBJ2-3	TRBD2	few	CASSQTSDFDTQYF	TGTGCCAGCAGCCAGACTAGCGATTTTGATACGCAGTATTTT
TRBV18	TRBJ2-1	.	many	CASSQGLYNEQFF	TGTGCCAGCTCACAAGGACTCTACAATGAGCAGTTCTTC
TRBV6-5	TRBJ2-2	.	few	CASSPWAQTGELFF	TGTGCCAGCAGTCCTTGGGCCCAGACCGGGGAGCTGTTTTTT
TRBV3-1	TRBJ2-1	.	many	CASSHRTANSYNEQFF	TGTGCCAGCAGCCACCGGACTGCGAACTCCTACAATGAGCAGTTCTTC
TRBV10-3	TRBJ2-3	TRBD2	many	CAMKAGGRTPDTQYF	TGTGCCATGAAAGCGGGGGGGCGCACGCCAGATACGCAGTATTTT
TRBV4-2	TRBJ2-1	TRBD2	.	CASSQEGGRWASGNHEQFF	TGTGCCAGCAGCCAAGAAGGAGGTCGATGGGCTAGCGGCAACCATGAGCAGTTCTTC
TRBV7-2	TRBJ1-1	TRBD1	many	CASSWTGMNTEAFF	TGTGCCAGCAGCTGGACAGGGATGAACACTGAAGCTTTCTTT
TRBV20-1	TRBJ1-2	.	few	CSAGGGRFGGYTF	TGCAGTGCTGGTGGGGGGCGTTTTGGTGGCTACACCTTC
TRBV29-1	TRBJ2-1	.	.	CSVEGRFYNEQFF	TGCAGCGTTGAAGGGAGGTTCTACAATGAGCAGTTCTTC